Sequencing of this T cell receptor (beta chain) was carried out in a study of Ad26.COV2.S vaccination and SARS-CoV-2 variants. Study background: Participant was drawn from the COV1001 Ad26.COV2.S trial arm. Dosing was one shot or two shots 56 days apart.

The CDR3 totals 20 residues. CDR1 and CDR2 (germline): MNHEY, SVGEGT. V was pared by 3 bases and J by 1 base, with 16 bases of the junction left unmatched. Using immunoSEQ multiplex PCR, the repertoire was profiled, and TCRdb retains in-frame clones only, with some absent. The sample holds roughly 680,000 clones, 89% seen once. The treatment denotes: some 19 received Ad26.COV2.S at low or high dose, single or two shots; several received placebo; per-sample allocation not given. Samples came from day 63 after the first vaccine or placebo injection. What was given as vaccine was an Ad26 vector encoding Wuhan-strain SARS-CoV-2 spike.

The input for sequencing was peripheral blood, taken in a trial of Ad26.COV2.S vaccine versus placebo. The receptor comes from a person between 18 and 65 years old who received the Ad26.COV2.S COVID-19 vaccine or a placebo. The chain combines TRBV6-2 or TRBV6-3 with TRBJ1-5; 9 bases are shared with TRBD1. The CDR3 loop is CASSYARTGEGGLSNQPQHF. For the CDR3, the DNA is TGTGCCAGCAGTTATGCCCGGACAGGGGAGGGGGGATTGAGCAATCAGCCCCAGCATTTT.